Listed here is a single TCR beta chain. These data belong to a study of T cell responses to AZD1222 COVID-19 vaccine. Germline loops: CDR1 SGHRS, CDR2 YFSETQ. The CDR3 covers 15 residues. V dropped 4 bases and J dropped 0 bases, with 13 bases sitting between them. Using immunoSEQ multiplex PCR, the repertoire was profiled, and TCRdb retains in-frame clones only, with some absent. The sample includes 90,000 to 120,000 clones, 80% to 95% of them seen just once. This specimen consisted of peripheral blood, obtained 28 days after the second AZD1222 dose. This receptor was taken from an adult who received the AZD1222 COVID-19 vaccine. V gene TRBV5-1 combines with J gene TRBJ1-1; maybe TRBD1 (6 bases). For the CDR3, the DNA is TGCGCCAGCAGCCGAGAAGGACAGATGAACACTGAAGCTTTCTTT. Its translation is CASSREGQMNTEAFF.